What follows are 8 T cell receptor beta chains derived from one specimen sequenced in a study of CD8 T cells in Susac syndrome. An input of roughly 0.5 to 1 ug of RNA was subjected to reverse transcription using random hexamers. MiXCR was run by TCRdb on the immunoSEQ multiplex PCR reads, yielding one entry per CDR3 protein. The repertoire holds fewer than 200,000 distinct CDR3 sequences, with 91% as singletons. The sequencing sample was made of CD4+ T cells from PBMCs. Source of these receptors: a human donor with Susac syndrome.

The chain joins TRBV6-1 to TRBJ1-2, with D possibly matching TRBD1 (5 bases). Germline values: CDR1 MNHNS, CDR2 SASEGT. This CDR3 region has 13 residues. Trimming took 6 bases from V and 4 from J, leaving 12 bases between them. The CDR3 here is CASRSRDGYGYTF. CDR3 nucleotides: TGTGCCAGCAGGTCCAGGGACGGCTATGGCTACACCTTC.

This chain connects TRBV6-5 to TRBJ2-2; weak D call: TRBD1 (5 bases). Trimming removed 0 bases from V and 5 bases from J, with 7 bases in between. CDR1 and CDR2 from the germline V gene are MNHEY and SVGAGI. The CDR3 is 14 residues long. This CDR3 reads CASSYSAGTGELFF. CDR3 in DNA: TGTGCCAGCAGTTACTCCGCAGGGACCGGGGAGCTGTTTTTT.

The rearrangement links TRBV3-1 to TRBJ1-1; unclear D gene. The ends were cut back, 2 bases at V and 4 bases at J, with 8 bases in the middle. The CDR3 has 13 residues. Germline values: CDR1 LGHDT, CDR2 YNNKEL (reference sequence). The CDR3 sequence: CASSQFLSTEAFF. CDR3 coding DNA: TGTGCCAGCAGCCAATTCTTGAGCACTGAAGCTTTCTTT.

This chain joins TRBV5-4 and TRBJ2-1; D not resolved. The V end lost 1 base, the J end lost 5 bases, and 16 bases lay between the germline ends. The CDR3 is made up of 16 amino acids. Germline lookup yields CDR1 SGHNT and CDR2 YYREEE (reference sequence). In DNA, the CDR3 is TGTGCCAGCAGCTTGAGGCGGTTTCAAGAGAACAATGAGCAGTTCTTC. It specifies CASSLRRFQENNEQFF.

J is TRBJ1-2 and V is TRBV14; D not certain. The CDR3 has 15 amino acids. CDR1 and CDR2 (germline): SGHDN, FVKESK. V lost 0 bases and J lost 0, with 8 bases in between. Here the CDR3 reads CASSQDTLSNYGYTF. CDR3 nucleotide sequence: TGTGCCAGCAGCCAAGATACACTTTCTAACTATGGCTACACCTTC.

V gene TRBV7-2 combines with J gene TRBJ1-1; D possibly corresponds to TRBD1 (5 bases). Deletions cut 4 bases from V and 6 bases from J, with 12 bases between. This CDR3 comprises 13 residues. In germline, CDR1 is SGHTA, CDR2 FQGNSA. Written as DNA, the CDR3 is TGTGCCAGCAGCTATGCAGGGTACGCTGAAGCTTTCTTT. This encodes CASSYAGYAEAFF.

The CDR3 sequence: CASSAGIDTGELFF. The CDR3 DNA sequence: TGTGCCAGCAGTGCTGGGATCGACACCGGGGAGCTGTTTTTT. The chain has TRBV2 and TRBJ2-2; D is uncertain. The CDR3 is made up of 14 amino acids. Germline loops: CDR1 SNHLY, CDR2 FYNNEI. The V and J ends lost 4 bases and 3 bases respectively, with 9 bases between them.

The chain links TRBV7-2 to TRBJ2-1; TRBD2 aligns across 7 bases. Losses at the gene ends were 4 bases for V and 6 bases for J; bases not matched to a gene: 3. The CDR3 is 13 amino acids. The germline V gene encodes CDR1 SGHTA and CDR2 FQGNSA. The CDR3 DNA follows: TGTGCCAGCAGCTCTAGCGGTTTCAATGAGCAGTTCTTC. This gives the protein CASSSSGFNEQFF.